The 21 T cell receptor beta chains below come from one sample, sequenced in a study of early T cells in non-severe SARS-CoV-2 infection. One entry per CDR3 protein results from TCRdb running MiXCR on the 5' RACE reads. There are 120,000 or so distinct CDR3 sequences in the sample; roughly 13% occur only once, and 3% to 4.5% lies in the top ten. The material was whole blood, obtained at baseline. The receptors originated from an adult who was a healthcare worker with PCR-confirmed SARS-CoV-2 infection or an uninfected control (not recorded which).

The chain is built from TRBV29-1 and TRBJ1-2; TRBD1 might be the D (6 bases). CDR1 SQVTM and CDR2 ANQGSEA come from the germline V gene. V gave up 4 bases and J gave up 3 bases, with 6 bases separating them. The CDR3 totals 11 residues. The CDR3 spells CSVGQDYGYTF. For the CDR3, the DNA is TGCAGCGTTGGACAGGACTATGGCTACACCTTC.

This clonotype has a handful of counts. The chain is built from TRBV7-2 and TRBJ2-3, with 12 bases that match TRBD2. The V gene end was trimmed by 2 bases and the J gene end by 6 bases; junction bases not matched to a gene: 9. The CDR3 is 17 residues long. The germline V gene encodes CDR1 SGHTA and CDR2 FQGNSA. The CDR3 region has the DNA TGTGCCAGCAGCTTACAGACTAGCGGGAGTCTGGGTGATACGCAGTATTTT. Translation: CASSLQTSGSLGDTQYF. The full variable domain, with the rest looked up from reference TRBV7-2 and TRBJ2-3, is GAGVSQSPSNKVTEKGKDVELRCDPISGHTALYWYRQSLGQGLEFLIYFQGNSAPDKSGLPSDRFSAERTGGSVSTLTIQRTQQEDSAVYLCASSLQTSGSLGDTQYFGPGTRLTVL.

V usage is TRBV28 and J usage is TRBJ1-2, with TRBD1 matching 12 bases. This CDR3 spans 15 amino acids. Germline V gives CDR1 MDHEN, CDR2 SYDVKM. J lost 7 bases, V lost 7 bases, and 10 bases had no gene match. This chain's CDR3 is CASNSPGQGAGGYTF. The CDR3 bases are TGTGCCAGCAATTCCCCGGGACAGGGGGCGGGTGGCTACACCTTC.

This rearrangement joins TRBV6-6 to TRBJ1-6; D may be TRBD1 (5 bases). Per the germline V gene, CDR1 is MNHNY and CDR2 is SVGAGI (reference sequence). Trimming took 4 bases from V and 7 from J, leaving 11 bases between them. The CDR3 totals 14 residues. CDR3 sequence reads: CASSSKGSNSPLHF. The CDR3, as DNA: TGTGCCAGCAGTTCCAAGGGGAGCAATTCACCCCTCCACTTT.

This clonotype was seen a few times. The chain has TRBV28 and TRBJ2-7, with D possibly being TRBD1 (5 bases). Germline lookup yields CDR1 MDHEN and CDR2 SYDVKM. Between the trimmed V and J ends, which lost 1 base and 3 bases, there was a span of 10 bases. CDR3 length: 14 amino acids. CDR3 sequence reads: CASSLSGIHYEQYF. In nucleotides, the CDR3 is TGTGCCAGCAGTTTATCAGGGATACACTACGAGCAGTACTTC.

The chain is built from TRBV29-1 and TRBJ2-7, with 7 nucleotides matching TRBD2. There are 13 residues in the CDR3. Germline loops: CDR1 SQVTM, CDR2 ANQGSEA. Losses at the gene ends were 2 bases for V and 5 bases for J; bases not matched to a gene: 6. CDR3 DNA sequence: TGCAGCGTTGAAACTAGCGTGAGAGACGAGCAGTACTTC. This encodes CSVETSVRDEQYF.

This clonotype has only a few counts. The V call is TRBV4-2, the J call TRBJ2-3, with TRBD2 matching 9 bases. With 0 bases clipped from V and 4 bases from J, the junction kept 2 bases outside the gene matches. The CDR3 runs 15 residues. Germline CDR1 and CDR2: LGHNA and YNFKEQ. Written as DNA, the CDR3 is TGTGCCAGCAGCCAAGAGCGGGGGGGCCCAGATACGCAGTATTTT. Amino acid sequence: CASSQERGGPDTQYF.

The chain joins TRBV25-1 to TRBJ2-3, with 11 bases identical to TRBD2. Germline assignment: CDR1 MGHDK and CDR2 SYGVNS. This CDR3 has 16 amino acids. The V gene end was trimmed by 5 bases and the J gene end by 5 bases; junction bases not matched to a gene: 9. CDR3 residues: CASSPLGLAGVDTQYF. The CDR3 bases are TGTGCCAGCAGTCCCCTTGGACTAGCGGGTGTAGATACGCAGTATTTT.

Details on this clonotype: With a much larger clone just one base away, this may be a read error. The chain combines TRBV11-2 with TRBJ2-3; TRBD2 agrees at 9 bases. V dropped 7 bases and J dropped 4; count of bases not matched to a gene: 12. The germline V gene encodes CDR1 SGHAT and CDR2 FQNNGV. The CDR3 is 16 residues long. CDR3 in amino acids: CASNSISGGIADTQYF. The CDR3 nucleotides are TGTGCCAGCAACTCAATCAGCGGGGGGATTGCAGATACGCAGTATTTT.

This clonotype has a handful of counts. The chain couples TRBV28 to TRBJ2-1; the D call may be TRBD1 or TRBD2 (5 bases each). Germline V CDR1 and CDR2: MDHEN, SYDVKM. The CDR3 length is 11 residues. Trimming took off 2 bases at V and 15 bases at J, with 11 bases between the two ends. Written as DNA, the CDR3 is TGTGCCAGCAGTTTAAATCAGGGACCGTTCTTC. Amino acid sequence: CASSLNQGPFF.

CDR3 coding DNA: TGTGCCAGCAGCTTAGATGGCAGGGATGGATTCGGCTACACCTTC. It codes for CASSLDGRDGFGYTF. This chain uses TRBV7-2 with TRBJ1-2; possibly TRBD1 for D (5 bases). V lost 1 base and J 8 bases, leaving 17 bases between the germline ends. Germline-derived CDR1 and CDR2 are SGHTA and FQGNSA. This CDR3 is 15 amino acids long.

This clonotype was observed a few times. The chain couples TRBV2 to TRBJ2-5; D might be TRBD1 or TRBD2, each matching 5 bases. The CDR3 sequence is 11 residues long. The ends were cut back, 7 bases at V and 5 bases at J, with 8 bases in the middle. Germline-derived CDR1 and CDR2 are SNHLY and FYNNEI. The CDR3, as DNA: TGTGCCAGCAAAGAGGGGGAGACCCAGTACTTC. Its translation: CASKEGETQYF.

V and J are TRBV5-1 and TRBJ2-1; 8 bases agree with TRBD1. The CDR3 has 21 amino acids. The V and J ends lost 3 bases and 1 base, in that order; junction bases with no gene match: 21. Germline CDR1 and CDR2: SGHRS and YFSETQ. DNA for the CDR3: TGCGCCAGCAGCTGGCTGGGTGGGACAGGCTTTCCAGGAGGGTCCTACAATGAGCAGTTCTTC. This gives the protein CASSWLGGTGFPGGSYNEQFF.

This clonotype appeared many times. V gene TRBV11-2 combines with J gene TRBJ2-1; perhaps D is TRBD1 or TRBD2 (5 bases each). Germline lookup yields CDR1 SGHAT and CDR2 FQNNGV. The V end lost 3 bases, the J end lost 0 bases, and 9 bases lay between the germline ends. This CDR3 is built from 15 residues. This CDR3 reads CASSLGRVSYNEQFF. In nucleotides, the CDR3 is TGTGCCAGCAGCTTGGGGCGGGTCTCCTACAATGAGCAGTTCTTC.

This clonotype has more than one count but fewer than ten. The gene calls are TRBV28 and TRBJ2-1; 8 nucleotides align to TRBD2. Trimming at V came to 3 bases and at J to 1 base, leaving 2 bases not matched to a gene. Germline V gene lookup returns CDR1 MDHEN and CDR2 SYDVKM. This CDR3 has 15 residues. The CDR3 DNA reads as TGTGCCAGCAGTTTCCCGGGAGGGTCCTACAATGAGCAGTTCTTC. Encoded protein: CASSFPGGSYNEQFF.

The table lists this clonotype with a few counts. The chain carries TRBV29-1 and TRBJ1-1; 7 nucleotides align to TRBD1. The CDR3 is made up of 13 amino acids. V lost 7 bases and J lost 6; bases outside the gene matches: 11. The germline CDR1 and CDR2 sequences are SQVTM and ANQGSEA. The CDR3: CSGEIQGSAEAFF. CDR3 sequence (DNA): TGCAGCGGTGAGATACAGGGGAGCGCTGAAGCTTTCTTT.

In the case of this clonotype: An end of the junction differs from the germline gene, which may be a read error. The chain joins TRBV7-9 to TRBJ1-1, with D unclear. This CDR3 has 12 residues. CDR1 and CDR2 (germline): SEHNR, FQNEAQ (reference sequence). The CDR3 sequence: CVSSLPVTEAFF. CDR3 DNA sequence: TGTGTCAGCAGCTTACCAGTCACTGAAGCTTTCTTT.

This clonotype has at least ten counts. The rearrangement links TRBV3-1 to TRBJ1-1; 7 bases are a match to TRBD1. Germline V gene data show CDR1 as LGHDT and CDR2 as YNNKEL (reference sequence). Losses at the gene ends were 4 bases for V and 0 bases for J; bases not matched to a gene: 5. The CDR3 extends over 15 amino acids. The CDR3 sequence is CASSPGTAMNTEAFF. The CDR3 DNA reads TGTGCCAGCAGCCCCGGGACAGCGATGAACACTGAAGCTTTCTTT. Combining the CDR3 with reference TRBV3-1 and TRBJ1-1 gives the whole variable domain DTAVSQTPKYLVTQMGNDKSIKCEQNLGHDTMYWYKQDSKKFLKIMFSYNNKELIINETVPNRFSPKSPDKAHLNLHINSLELGDSAVYFCASSPGTAMNTEAFFGQGTRLTVV.

This clonotype was picked up a small number of times. V is TRBV6-2 or TRBV6-3 and J is TRBJ2-7; TRBD2 might be the D (5 bases). Germline CDR1 and CDR2: MNHEY and SVGEGT. V lost 5 bases and J lost 4, with 12 bases in between. This CDR3 has 13 residues. The CDR3 here is CASSVTRGYEQYF. The CDR3 DNA reads as TGTGCCAGCAGTGTCACTCGAGGGTACGAGCAGTACTTC.

The chain links TRBV14 to TRBJ2-6; 8 nucleotides line up with TRBD1. The germline V gene encodes CDR1 SGHDN and CDR2 FVKESK. This CDR3 is built from 17 residues. After removal of 1 base from V and 3 bases from J, the junction contained 5 bases not matched to a gene. The CDR3 DNA sequence: TGTGCCAGCAGCCAAGGTGGCAGGGGGCTTGGGGCCAACGTCCTGACTTTC. Its protein product is CASSQGGRGLGANVLTF.

This clonotype was seen a few times. The gene calls are TRBV29-1 and TRBJ2-5; TRBD2 agrees at 8 bases. V lost 6 bases and J lost 1; bases outside the gene matches: 4. CDR1 and CDR2 (germline): SQVTM, ANQGSEA. This CDR3 region has 13 residues. CDR3 nucleotide sequence: TGCAGCGTACCCGGACTAGCCCAAGAGACCCAGTACTTC. It translates to CSVPGLAQETQYF.